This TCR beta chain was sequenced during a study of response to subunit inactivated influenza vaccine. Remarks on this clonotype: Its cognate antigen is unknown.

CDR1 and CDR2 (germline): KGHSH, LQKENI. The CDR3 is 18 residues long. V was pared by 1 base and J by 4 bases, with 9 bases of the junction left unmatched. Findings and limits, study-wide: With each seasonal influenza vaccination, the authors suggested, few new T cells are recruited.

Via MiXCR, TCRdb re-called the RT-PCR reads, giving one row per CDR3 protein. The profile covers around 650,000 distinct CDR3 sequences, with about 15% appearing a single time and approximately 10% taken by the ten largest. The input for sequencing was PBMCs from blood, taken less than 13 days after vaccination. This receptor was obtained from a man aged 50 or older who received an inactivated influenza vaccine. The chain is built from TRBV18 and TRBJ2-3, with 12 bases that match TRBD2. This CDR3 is CASSPLLLAGGTSDTQYF. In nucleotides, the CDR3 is TGTGCCAGCTCACCACTCTTACTAGCGGGAGGTACATCAGATACGCAGTATTTT.